The 32 T cell receptor beta chains below all came from one sample that was sequenced in a study of metastatic and nonmetastatic thyroid tumors. Among the patients, none had received any treatment before thyroid surgery. TCRdb re-clonotyped the PCR reads through MiXCR. The table records about 92,000 clones, about 16% of them present only once. The specimen was blood. The receptors here all came from a female donor with papillary thyroid cancer or a benign thyroid nodule (not recorded which). Some clones in this sample may be carry-over from other donors' samples.

This clone was observed at least ten times. The chain links TRBV18 to TRBJ2-3, with TRBD2 matching 10 bases. Per germline, CDR1 KGHSH and CDR2 LQKENI. Germline trimming cut 1 base from V and 5 bases from J; bases unmatched to any gene: 6. This CDR3 is 16 amino acids long. CDR3 DNA sequence: TGTGCCAGCTCACCACGGAGAGCGGGGGGGCAAGATACGCAGTATTTT. The encoded protein is CASSPRRAGGQDTQYF. Complete variable domain (other parts from reference TRBV18 and TRBJ2-3): NAGVMQNPRHLVRRRGQEARLRCSPMKGHSHVYWYRQLPEEGLKFMVYLQKENIIDESGMPKERFSAEFPKEGPSILRIQQVVRGDSAAYFCASSPRRAGGQDTQYFGPGTRLTVL.

This clone was seen repeatedly, ten times or more. The V and J genes are TRBV28 and TRBJ2-2, with 9 positions matching TRBD1. The ends lost 7 bases at V and 7 bases at J; junction bases unmatched: 13. Germline V CDR1 and CDR2: MDHEN, SYDVKM. There are 16 residues in the CDR3. CDR3 sequence: CASTSAGTGLIGELFF. CDR3 DNA: TGTGCCAGCACCTCCGCCGGGACAGGGTTAATCGGGGAGCTGTTTTTT.

This clone has ten or more counts. The CDR3 sequence is CAWSPTGSEQYF. The CDR3, as DNA: TGTGCCTGGAGCCCGACAGGGTCCGAGCAGTACTTC. The chain couples TRBV30 to TRBJ2-7; 7 bases line up with TRBD1. The CDR3 runs to 12 residues. CDR1 and CDR2 (germline): GTSNPN, SVGIG (reference sequence). V was pared by 3 bases and J by 6 bases, with 5 bases of the junction left unmatched.

About this clone: A read error is possible here, since a much larger clone lies one base away. The chain links TRBV11-2 to TRBJ2-1; D is unclear. Looked up from germline, CDR1 is SGHAT and CDR2 is FQNNGV. The CDR3 has 15 residues. CDR3 amino acids: CASSLLPSRYNGQFF. CDR3 DNA: TGTGCCAGCAGCTTATTACCTTCCAGATACAATGGGCAGTTCTTC.

This clone occurred a few times. A single base separates this from a much larger clone, so it may be a read error. V is TRBV29-1 and J is TRBJ1-3, with a tentative D call TRBD1 (5 bases). Trimming left V 1 base short and J 0 bases short, with 16 bases between. Germline V gives CDR1 SQVTM, CDR2 ANQGSEA. CDR3 length: 17 residues. This chain's CDR3 is CSVEGGGIWFSGNTIYF. The CDR3, as DNA: TGCAGCGTTGAAGGGGGCGGCATCTGGTTCTCTGGAAACACCATATATTTT. The whole variable domain, remainder taken from reference TRBV29-1 and TRBJ1-3, is SAVISQKPSRDICQRGTSLTIQCQVDSQVTMMFWYRQQPGQSLTLIATANQGSEATYESGFVIDKFPISRPNLTFSTLTVSNMSPEDSSIYLCSVEGGGIWFSGNTIYFGEGSWLTVV.

This clone has at least ten counts. This chain joins TRBV20-1 and TRBJ1-2; D gene unclear. The V gene lost 0 bases and the J gene lost 4 bases, with 18 bases spanning the gap. Germline V lookup: CDR1 DFQATT, CDR2 SNEGSKA (reference sequence). CDR3 size: 16 residues. CDR3 coding DNA: TGCAGTGCTAGAGATCTGATAGGAGGGAGGACCTATGGCTACACCTTC. The encoded protein is CSARDLIGGRTYGYTF.

This clone occurred many times. V gene TRBV7-3 combines with J gene TRBJ2-1; D is possibly TRBD2 (6 bases). The CDR3 is 13 residues long. Germline-derived CDR1 and CDR2 are SGHTA and FQGTGA. V lost 1 base to trimming and J lost 15 bases, with 16 bases between them. The DNA of the CDR3 is TGTGCCAGCAGCTTAAGACTGGGGGGTGATCCGTTCTTC. Translation: CASSLRLGGDPFF.

In the case of this clone: Germline and junction disagree at one end, which may indicate a read error. V gene TRBV2 combines with J gene TRBJ1-6; weak D call: TRBD1 (6 bases). CDR1 and CDR2 from the germline V gene are SNHLY and FYNNEI. The CDR3 has 15 amino acids. The DNA for the CDR3 is TGTGCCAGCACCGCGAGGGCAGGGGATAATTCACCACTCAACTTT. It yields the protein CASTARAGDNSPLNF.

This clone was seen repeatedly, ten times or more. One junction end disagrees with the germline gene, perhaps due to a read error. CDR3 sequence: CASSTRGDGSDEQYF. CDR3 DNA: TGTGCCAGTAGTACACGGGGAGATGGCTCCGACGAGCAGTACTTC. The J gene is TRBJ2-7, the V gene TRBV19; D perhaps matches TRBD2 (5 bases). Germline V lookup: CDR1 LNHDA, CDR2 SQIVND (reference sequence). The CDR3 runs to 15 residues. The full variable domain, completed using reference TRBV19 and TRBJ2-7, is DGGITQSPKYLFRKEGQNVTLSCEQNLNHDAMYWYRQDPGQGLRLIYYSQIVNDFQKGDIAEGYSVSREKKESFPLTVTSAQKNPTAFYLCASSTRGDGSDEQYFGPGTRLTVT.

This clone was observed a few times. This chain uses TRBV5-1 with TRBJ2-5; tentative D call: TRBD2 (6 bases). Germline V gene lookup returns CDR1 SGHRS and CDR2 YFSETQ. The CDR3 contains 13 residues. Trimming stripped 2 bases from V and 2 bases from J, with 7 bases between. The CDR3 DNA sequence: TGCGCCAGCAGCTTTGGGGGGCAAGAGACCCAGTACTTC. It specifies CASSFGGQETQYF.

There are a few counts of this clone. This clone may be a read error of a much larger clone one base away. Other nucleotide sequences from this sample produce the same CDR3. In DNA, the CDR3 is TGTGCCAGCAGGATACAGTTGAACACTGAAGCTTTCTTT. Residues: CASRIQLNTEAFF. The rearrangement joins TRBV2 to TRBJ1-1; D is ambiguous. Deletions cut 6 bases from V and 0 bases from J, with 8 bases between. Germline assignment: CDR1 SNHLY and CDR2 FYNNEI. The CDR3 totals 13 residues.

In this sample, this clone turned up many times. CDR3 coding DNA: TGCAGTGCTCTTGGGACAGCAAATCAGCCCCAGCATTTT. Amino acid sequence: CSALGTANQPQHF. The gene calls are TRBV20-1 and TRBJ1-5, with TRBD1 matching over 7 bases. V was clipped by 5 bases and J by 4 bases; unmatched bases: 5. CDR3 length equals 13 residues. Germline V lookup: CDR1 DFQATT, CDR2 SNEGSKA (reference sequence).

This clone appeared many times. This chain joins TRBV7-2 and TRBJ2-1, with 10 bases lining up with TRBD2. Trimming cost V 3 bases and J 2 bases; bases outside gene matches: 4. Germline V gives CDR1 SGHTA, CDR2 FQGNSA. The CDR3 covers 16 residues. CDR3 sequence reads: CASSLMSGGAYNEQFF. CDR3 nucleotide sequence: TGTGCCAGCAGCTTGATGAGCGGGGGGGCCTACAATGAGCAGTTCTTC.

As regards this clone: Since a much larger clone is just one base distant, this may be a read error. The rearrangement links TRBV4-1 to TRBJ2-7; TRBD2 might be the D (5 bases). Germline CDR1 and CDR2: MGHRA and YSYEKL. The CDR3 length is 11 residues. The V end was cut by 1 base, the J end by 7 bases, with 5 bases between. CDR3 region: CASSQAGEQYF. The CDR3 bases are TGCGCCAGCAGCCAAGCGGGGGAGCAGTACTTC.

On this clone: The sample carries other DNA sequences with the same CDR3. The chain uses TRBV27 and TRBJ2-2; D might be TRBD2 (5 bases). V was cut by 6 bases and J by 8 bases, with 16 bases left in between. From germline, CDR1 is MNHEY and CDR2 SMNVEV (reference sequence). This CDR3 comprises 14 residues. CDR3 in amino acids: CASRPAGDAGELFF. The CDR3 nucleotides are TGTGCCAGCAGACCAGCCGGGGATGCGGGGGAGCTGTTTTTT.

For this clone: The same CDR3 arises from other DNA sequences in this sample as well. V usage is TRBV7-2 and J usage is TRBJ2-5, with 9 nucleotides matching TRBD2. Germline CDR1 reads SGHTA; CDR2 reads FQGNSA. Trimming removed 1 base from V and 5 bases from J; junction bases left unmatched: 8. CDR3 length: 16 amino acids. For the CDR3, the DNA is TGTGCCAGCAGCTTAGGGGGGGGACTAGCTGGGGAGACCCAGTACTTC. It codes for CASSLGGGLAGETQYF.

This clone was observed many times. The same CDR3 arises from other DNA sequences in this sample as well. V is TRBV6-1 and J is TRBJ2-1, with no clear D. The CDR3 runs 15 residues. Trimming took 6 bases from V and 6 from J, leaving 18 bases between them. Per the germline V gene, CDR1 is MNHNS and CDR2 is SASEGT. CDR3: CASSPTSHGFNEQFF. Here the CDR3 DNA reads TGTGCCAGCAGCCCAACCAGCCATGGTTTCAATGAGCAGTTCTTC.

This clone was seen just once. Just one base apart from a much larger clone, this may be a read error. The gene calls are TRBV4-1 and TRBJ1-1; no definite D call. Looked up from germline, CDR1 is MGHRA and CDR2 is YSYEKL. This CDR3 comprises 13 residues. Between the trimmed V and J ends, which lost 5 bases and 1 base, there was a span of 8 bases. In nucleotides, the CDR3 is TGCGCCAGCAGCGGCAGGCCGAACACTGAAGCTTTCTTT. Protein: CASSGRPNTEAFF.

This clone came up many times. The chain couples TRBV5-6 to TRBJ1-6; no clear D gene. The CDR3 consists of 15 residues. CDR1 SGHDT and CDR2 YYEEEE come from the germline V gene. Trimming cost V 4 bases and J 6 bases, with 14 bases left between them. This CDR3 reads CASSPAAEVNSPLHF. As DNA, the CDR3 is TGTGCCAGCAGCCCGGCGGCGGAGGTTAATTCACCCCTCCACTTT.

The J gene is TRBJ2-5, the V gene TRBV20-1, with a possible D match to TRBD2 (5 bases). The V gene's germline CDR1 is DFQATT and CDR2 SNEGSKA (reference sequence). V gave up 1 base and J gave up 7 bases, with 22 bases separating them. This CDR3 is built from 16 residues. CDR3 amino acids: CSARVSTGNMVGTQYF. The CDR3 DNA sequence: TGCAGTGCTAGAGTCTCTACCGGGAACATGGTGGGGACCCAGTACTTC.

The chain has TRBV5-4 and TRBJ1-4; maybe TRBD1 (5 bases). This CDR3 contains 13 residues. Trimming took off 10 bases at V and 3 bases at J, with 13 bases between the two ends. Per germline, CDR1 SGHNT and CDR2 YYREEE (reference sequence). CDR3 in amino acids: CAYDSGANEKLFF. CDR3 DNA sequence: TGTGCCTACGACAGCGGGGCTAATGAAAAACTGTTTTTT. Drawing the rest from reference TRBV5-4 and TRBJ1-4, the complete variable domain is ETGVTQSPTHLIKTRGQQVTLRCSSQSGHNTVSWYQQALGQGPQFIFQYYREEENGRGNFPPRFSGLQFPNYSSELNVNALELDDSALYLCAYDSGANEKLFFGSGTQLSVL.

The table lists this clone with many counts. Distinct nucleotide sequences in the sample also encode this CDR3. This chain connects TRBV2 to TRBJ2-3, with D hard to call. V was cut by 2 bases and J by 4 bases, with 1 base left in between. The germline CDR1 and CDR2 sequences are SNHLY and FYNNEI. This CDR3 region has 11 residues. The CDR3 DNA sequence: TGTGCCAGCAGTGAATCAGATACGCAGTATTTT. It yields the protein CASSESDTQYF.

The gene calls are TRBV7-2 and TRBJ1-4; a weak D match, TRBD1 (6 bases). The V and J ends lost 2 bases and 4 bases respectively, with 11 bases between them. Germline values: CDR1 SGHTA, CDR2 FQGNSA. CDR3 length equals 15 residues. The chain's CDR3 is CASSLQGMGNEKLFF. DNA of the CDR3: TGTGCCAGCAGCTTACAGGGGATGGGTAATGAAAAACTGTTTTTT.

This rearrangement joins TRBV6-1 to TRBJ1-2; a weak D match, TRBD1 (5 bases). The CDR3 runs 12 residues. The germline V gene encodes CDR1 MNHNS and CDR2 SASEGT. The V end lost 5 bases, the J end lost 4 bases, and 8 bases lay between the germline ends. The CDR3: CASSPDSYGYTF. The DNA for the CDR3 is TGTGCCAGCAGTCCCGACAGCTATGGCTACACCTTC.

This clone was found many times. The rearrangement links TRBV12-3 or TRBV12-4 to TRBJ1-1; D uncertain. This CDR3 is built from 13 residues. V lost 2 bases and J lost 5, with 9 bases in between. The CDR3 region is CASSLFGGTEAFF. The CDR3 nucleotides read TGTGCCAGCAGTTTATTTGGTGGGACTGAAGCTTTCTTT.

This clone has at least ten counts. V and J are TRBV9 and TRBJ1-2; D is ambiguous. CDR3 size: 16 residues. Trimming removed 0 bases from V and 4 bases from J, with 16 bases in between. Germline CDR1 is SGDLS and CDR2 is YYNGEE. The CDR3 loop reads CASSVDGGPLFYGYTF. The CDR3, as DNA: TGTGCCAGCAGCGTAGATGGTGGACCCCTATTCTATGGCTACACCTTC. Drawing the rest from reference TRBV9 and TRBJ1-2, the complete variable domain is DSGVTQTPKHLITATGQRVTLRCSPRSGDLSVYWYQQSLDQGLQFLIQYYNGEERAKGNILERFSAQQFPDLHSELNLSSLELGDSALYFCASSVDGGPLFYGYTFGSGTRLTVV.

This clone has ten or more counts. The rearrangement uses TRBV5-8 and TRBJ1-2, with D hard to call. Germline assignment: CDR1 SGHTS and CDR2 YDEGEE. The ends were cut back, 3 bases at V and 4 bases at J, with 13 bases in the middle. The CDR3 is made up of 14 amino acids. The CDR3 reads CASSSWGSSYGYTF. CDR3 nucleotide sequence: TGTGCCAGCAGCTCATGGGGTTCCTCCTATGGCTACACCTTC. Full variable domain (remainder filled in from reference TRBV5-8 and TRBJ1-2): EAGVTQSPTHLIKTRGQQATLRCSPISGHTSVYWYQQALGLGLQFLLWYDEGEERNRGNFPPRFSGRQFPNYSSELNVNALELEDSALYLCASSSWGSSYGYTFGSGTRLTVV.

This clone was seen repeatedly, ten times or more. The chain has TRBV2 and TRBJ2-7; D possibly uses TRBD1 or TRBD2 (5 bases each). The V gene lost 6 bases and the J gene lost 0 bases, with 12 bases spanning the gap. This CDR3 is 14 amino acids long. Per germline, CDR1 SNHLY and CDR2 FYNNEI. DNA for the CDR3: TGTGCCAGCAGGGGGGAGTCCCACTCCTACGAGCAGTACTTC. Translation: CASRGESHSYEQYF.

This clone was counted a single time. DNA for the CDR3: TGTGCCTGTATCGCCCCGTCTCAGGGGACCGGGTCCAACGTCCTGACTTTC. It codes for CACIAPSQGTGSNVLTF. The chain uses TRBV19 and TRBJ2-6, with a weak D call TRBD1 (6 bases). The CDR3 covers 17 residues. CDR1 and CDR2 (germline): LNHDA, SQIVND (reference sequence). The V end lost 11 bases, the J end lost 8 bases, and 28 bases lay between the germline ends.

This clone was detected many times. The J gene is TRBJ1-2, the V gene TRBV29-1; D is perhaps TRBD1 (5 bases). The length of the CDR3 is 11 residues. Germline V gene data show CDR1 as SQVTM and CDR2 as ANQGSEA. The V gene lost 5 bases and the J gene lost 6 bases, with 10 bases spanning the gap. CDR3 sequence: CSVQDNDGYTF. CDR3 in DNA: TGCAGCGTTCAGGACAATGATGGCTACACCTTC.

Of note for this clone: This sequence may be a read error, since a much larger clone differs from it by one base. This chain links TRBV7-6 with TRBJ2-3; no clear D gene. Germline CDR1 reads SGHVS; CDR2 reads FNYEAQ. The V and J ends lost 7 bases and 1 base respectively, with 15 bases between them. The CDR3 loop spans 15 amino acids. CDR3 in DNA: TGTGCCAGCACCCTGAGGAACCAGGGCACAGATACGCAGTATTTT. Amino acids: CASTLRNQGTDTQYF. Using reference TRBV7-6 and TRBJ2-3 for the parts outside the CDR3, the full variable domain is GAGVSQSPRYKVTKRGQDVALRCDPISGHVSLYWYRQALGQGPEFLTYFNYEAQQDKSGLPNDRFSAERPEGSISTLTIQRTEQRDSAMYRCASTLRNQGTDTQYFGPGTRLTVL.

This clone has only a few counts. Just one base apart from a much larger clone, this may be a read error. V and J are TRBV2 and TRBJ2-5; a weak D match, TRBD1 (6 bases). Germline CDR1 SNHLY, CDR2 FYNNEI. There are 15 residues in the CDR3. The ends were cut back, 6 bases at V and 4 bases at J, with 18 bases in the middle. The CDR3 loop is CASRGSGHGGETQYF. The CDR3 DNA follows: TGTGCCAGCAGGGGATCGGGACATGGAGGAGAGACCCAGTACTTC.